This T cell receptor beta chain was profiled in a study of identical twins (dated by TCRdb to about 2016). At the level of the whole study: To test whether fetal clonotypes persist, this study deep-sequenced TCR alpha and beta repertoires from monozygotic twins, from unrelated adults of various ages, and from cord blood. Replicate twin experiments were performed at different times using different library preparation protocols to rule out contamination.

V lost 5 bases and J lost 6 bases, and the count of bases not matched to a germline gene is 17. Per the germline V gene, SNHLY is the CDR1 and FYNNEI is the CDR2. The CDR3 starts with the cysteine, ends with the phenylalanine, and has 19 residues. Only CDR3 DNA is held: 57 bases, read in frame from base 1. Library preparation was by 5' RACE. For sequencing, an Illumina HiSeq 2000 was employed. A universal primer binding site was introduced by template switching, and a unique molecular identifier was present in the final cDNA, enabling accurate counting of TCR cDNA molecules. First-strand cDNA for TCR alpha and beta chains was synthesized from specific primers in the conserved constant-segment region. To control for contamination, each cDNA library was double barcoded with a SMART-Mk sample barcode plus Illumina barcodes. TruSeq adapter sequences along with Illumina sample barcodes were introduced in two successive PCR steps. The TCR alpha and beta cDNA libraries were sequenced on the Illumina HiSeq platform using custom primers. From the authors' description of their analysis: Unique molecular identifiers were extracted from raw reads with MiGEC, and CDR3 positions were determined with MiXCR. For each individual, recombination models were inferred using an EM algorithm with the repgenHMM and IGoR tools. The tcR package in R was used for shared clonotype analysis, with sharing normalized by the product of cloneset sizes. Out-of-frame nonproductive sequences were analyzed to study raw recombination free of thymic and clonal selection effects. TCRdb took the public reads, trimmed them with fastp at Q25, ran MiXCR for clone calling and kept in-frame beta chains. Identical CDR3 protein sequences are pooled into one entry, listed with their most common genes and DNA. V and J calls and clone size were set by TCRdb, not the authors. In all, the sample holds 400,000 to 550,000 distinct CDR3 sequences, and less than 25% of those were seen once. Of the sample, around 1% is held by the ten largest clones.

As to this clonotype: Its binding antigen is unknown. No base quality values were provided; no much bigger clone lies one nucleotide off.

All donors were healthy Caucasians. Three pairs of female monozygotic twins, all aged roughly 18 to 29 years, were included in the twin cohort. Positive isolation kits from Invitrogen were used to isolate CD4+ and CD8+ T cell populations. The study at large found these results: Because the same donors could not be followed over many years, the conclusions depended on cross-sectional statistical analysis. In beta out-of-frame sequences, excess twin sharing was weaker, because having fewer shared sequences lowered the signal-to-noise ratio. Compared with coincidental sharing between unrelated individuals, out-of-frame TCR alpha sequences shared between twins showed an excess of sequences with low generation probability. Abundant cord blood beta clonotypes carried fewer insertions; young adult naive repertoires showed a weaker similar trend, while memory repertoires showed none. Out-of-frame TCR alpha sharing in monozygotic twins was systematically underestimated by recombination models, whereas sharing between unrelated individuals was in agreement with the recombination models. Invariant T cells such as MAIT and iNKT could partly confound zero-insertion analyses, though diverse VJ usage argued against this for most clonotypes.

The sample was also linked to a second study, of T cells expressing NK-cell markers. That second publication adds: TCR beta-chain repertoires were profiled in sorted CD3+CD56+NKG2C+, CD3+CD56+NKG2C- and CD3+CD56-NKG2C+ T-cell subsets from about 8 donors. Among the eight sequenced donors, only one was HCMV-seronegative, while the other seven were HCMV-seropositive. In several experiments an anti-gammadeltaTCR antibody was added to restrict sorting to alphabetaTCR-expressing T cells. In several donors, the dominant CD3+CD56+NKG2C+ clonotypes were found to rank among the top 10 CD8+ clonotypes and to make up about 1.0-7.0% of CD8+ T cells. Those dominant clonotypes were again the most abundant among CD3+CD56-NKG2C+ cells in a handful of donors, at roughly 25-60.1%. Whether the expanded NKG2C-expressing T cell clones were specific for HCMV antigens was left unclear. The eight sequenced donors were randomly selected healthy volunteers, three men and five women. To determine HCMV serostatus, a commercial ELISA kit was used to detect HCMV-specific IgG in serum. MIGEC handled demultiplexing of the reads and grouping by UMI, while MiTCR was used to assemble and quantify clonotypes. Only TCR cDNA sequences supported by at least two reads were kept to exclude erroneous sequences. The tcR package was used for downstream repertoire analysis, with clonotypes matched between fractions based on CDR3 nucleotide sequence plus V segment. VDJmatch was used to annotate antigen specificity against VDJdb, with one amino acid substitution in CDR3 permitted.

In this chain, TRBV2 is recombined with TRBJ2-3, with TRBD2 matching 13 junction bases. The sequenced sample consisted of CD4+ T cells sorted from blood. The source is a young woman in good health. The DNA sequence is TGTGCCAGCAGTTCCGTGAGGTTACTAGCGGGGGGGCCAGGCGATACGCAGTATTTT. This codes for CASSSVRLLAGGPGDTQYF.